The table lists the clone carrying this T cell receptor beta chain with a few counts. The antigen is undetermined. The data derive from a study of cytotoxic CD8 clonotypes in ibrutinib-treated CLL. Study in general: Once patients had received a median roughly 11 months of treatment, range 6 to 36, response samples were obtained.

CDR3 length: 13 amino acids. V gave up 1 base and J gave up 9 bases, with 10 bases separating them. Germline V lookup: CDR1 LGHNA, CDR2 YSLEER. Data came from immunoSEQ multiplex PCR; TCRdb stores just in-frame clones and leaves some out. Altogether about 130,000 clones are present, 75% to 85% being singletons, with the ten largest covering 9.5% to 15%. Overall study findings and caveats: Increased clonality at ibrutinib response gave way to a return toward baseline at progression. Starting clonality was above that of age-matched healthy donors and tracked circulating CD8+ T-cell counts.

Frozen-stored PBMCs produced approximately 2 micrograms of genomic DNA for TCR beta libraries. This specimen was PBMCs, taken after 12 months of ibrutinib treatment. The chain links TRBV4-3 to TRBJ1-5; D unresolved. The receptor comes from a human donor with chronic lymphocytic leukemia. CDR3 sequence (DNA): TGCGCCAGCAGCCAAGCACGTGGGCGGCCCCAGCATTTT. Translating gives CASSQARGRPQHF.